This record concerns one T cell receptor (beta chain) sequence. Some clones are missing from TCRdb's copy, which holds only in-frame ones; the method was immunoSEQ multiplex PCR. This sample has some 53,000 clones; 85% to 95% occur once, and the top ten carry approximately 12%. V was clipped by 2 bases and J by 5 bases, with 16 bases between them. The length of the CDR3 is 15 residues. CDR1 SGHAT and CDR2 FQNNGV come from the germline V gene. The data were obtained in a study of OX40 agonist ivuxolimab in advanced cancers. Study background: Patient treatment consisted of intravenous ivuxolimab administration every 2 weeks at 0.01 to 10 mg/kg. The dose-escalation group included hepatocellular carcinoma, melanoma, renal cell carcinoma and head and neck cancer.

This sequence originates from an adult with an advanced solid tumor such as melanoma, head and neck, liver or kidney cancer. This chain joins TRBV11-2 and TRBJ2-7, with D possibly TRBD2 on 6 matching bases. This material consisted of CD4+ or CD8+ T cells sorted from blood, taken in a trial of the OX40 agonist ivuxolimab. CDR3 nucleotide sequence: TGTGCCAGCAGCTTACCGGGGGAGTACGCGAACGAGCAGTACTTC. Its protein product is CASSLPGEYANEQYF. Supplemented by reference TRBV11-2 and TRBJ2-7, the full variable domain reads EAGVAQSPRYKIIEKRQSVAFWCNPISGHATLYWYQQILGQGPKLLIQFQNNGVVDDSQLPKDRFSAERLKGVDSTLKIQPAKLEDSAVYLCASSLPGEYANEQYFGPGTRLTVT.